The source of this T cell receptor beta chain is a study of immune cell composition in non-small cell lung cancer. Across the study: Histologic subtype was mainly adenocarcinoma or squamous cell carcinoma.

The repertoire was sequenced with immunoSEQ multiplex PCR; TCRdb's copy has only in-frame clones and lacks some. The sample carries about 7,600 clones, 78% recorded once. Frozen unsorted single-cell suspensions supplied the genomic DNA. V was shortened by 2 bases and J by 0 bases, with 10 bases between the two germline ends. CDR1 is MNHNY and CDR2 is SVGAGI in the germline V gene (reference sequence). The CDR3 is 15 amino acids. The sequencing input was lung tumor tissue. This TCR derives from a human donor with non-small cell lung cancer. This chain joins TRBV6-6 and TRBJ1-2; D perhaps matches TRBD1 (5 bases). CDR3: CASSYRDSANYGYTF. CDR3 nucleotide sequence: TGTGCCAGCAGTTACAGAGACAGTGCTAACTATGGCTACACCTTC.